Here is one T cell receptor (beta chain) with its context. Its cognate antigen has yet to be identified. No much larger clonotype is one base removed from it; base qualities were not supplied. Donors were about 36 systemically healthy Caucasian individuals from Russia aged roughly 6 to 90 years. Each donor gave about 11 milliliters of peripheral blood, drawn into EDTA-treated Vacutainer tubes. Ficoll-Paque density-gradient centrifugation was used to isolate PBMCs, with at least 7 million obtained per sample. Total RNA was extracted from PBMCs with Trizol reagent, with at least 6 micrograms obtained per sample. For every donor, flow cytometry on a PBMC aliquot measured the percentage of naive CD45RAhigh/CD27high T cells. The germline V gene (reference sequence) sets CDR1 to LGHDT and CDR2 to YNNKEL. CDR3 length: 15 amino acids, cysteine to phenylalanine. CDR3 DNA only is kept here, 45 bases in frame from base 1. V and J lose 4 bases and 13 bases, and a span of 26 bases separates them.

The sample originates from a study of blood T cells in healthy people across ages (dated by TCRdb to 2013 to 2016). For context, the study as a whole: In model experiments, roughly one uniquely barcoded TCR beta cDNA molecule per two T cells was captured by template switching. Donors were grouped into four age groups: young (average approximately 16 years), middle-aged (39), aged (about 60) and long-lived (less than 85). The study analyzed two additional independent replicas of 1 million unique cDNA reads from the same blood draw for two donors, one aged 18 to 29 and one aged 80 or older. To avoid experimental bias, donors of different ages were distributed randomly across sequencing lanes. Age-related changes in TCR beta repertoire diversity were measured in the study by deep sequencing normalized with unique cDNA molecular identifiers. The paper's findings and limits, for the study overall: Total diversity estimates from one million sequenced T cells were considered lower bounds and underestimates. Observed TCR beta diversity per million T cells fell roughly linearly with age, and a significant reduction was already apparent by age roughly 40. The percentage of naive T cells measured by flow cytometry correlated strongly with observed TCR beta diversity. The long-lived group showed more naive CD4+ T cells, fewer expanded clones and increased TCR diversity than the aged group, suggesting age selection. Conclusive comparison of naive and antigen-experienced compartments was prevented by the profiling of bulk unsorted PBMCs. Because the CMV infection status of the donors was unknown, age-related changes in expanded clonotypes may potentially have been confounded.

Preparation of the library involved 5' RACE. These reads were obtained on an Illumina HiSeq 2500. A second PCR of roughly 7 to 11 cycles was performed with a sample-barcoded 5' primer and a J-beta primer mix. A unique molecular identifier was introduced onto each TCR beta cDNA molecule by a template-switch 5' adaptor carrying 12 random nucleotides. At least 3 million CDR3-containing paired-end reads were obtained from each sample. The Mint cDNA synthesis kit, primed by a TRBC-specific oligonucleotide, was used to synthesize first-strand cDNA from all RNA. Following uracil-DNA glycosylase treatment, all cDNA underwent a first 18-cycle PCR with the universal primers M1SS and BC2_uni_R. From the authors' description of their analysis: For normalization, 1 million high-quality reads, each with a distinct molecular identifier, were randomly selected from each sample. Instead of being binned into consensus sequences, reads that shared molecular identifiers were thrown out. MiTCR, run with a Q25 quality threshold and the strictest error-elimination algorithm, handled CDR3 identification, clonotype clustering and error correction. A nonparametric unseen species model with Euler transformation was used to estimate lower-bound total TCR beta diversity. In-frame beta chains were kept once TCRdb had trimmed the public reads at Q25 with fastp and called clones with MiXCR. CDR3 protein duplicates are merged, each entry listing the most common genes and DNA. Clone size and V and J calls follow TCRdb, not the original study. For this sample there are roughly 500,000 distinct CDR3 sequences; roughly 29% appear just once. The ten largest make up about 18% of the sample.

The sequence derives from a woman in her seventies in good health. The source material was blood. This chain joins TRBV3-1 to TRBJ2-7; the D gene is possibly TRBD1 or TRBD2, each agreeing over 5 bases. CDR3 sequence: CASSPRDRSWGTHYF. The DNA sequence is TGTGCCAGCAGCCCGAGGGACCGATCCTGGGGGACCCACTACTTC.